This TCR beta chain emerged from a study of beta chain features in type 1 diabetes. For the study at large: The study found patients and healthy donors alike in age, gender and cell yields. Findings and limits, study-wide: Relative to healthy donors, patients appeared to have naive, central memory and Treg TCRB repertoires that were more similar.

Sequenced material consisted of expressed TCRB transcripts (all of the isolated RNA was reverse transcribed). Some clones are missing from TCRdb's copy, which holds only in-frame ones; the method was immunoSEQ multiplex PCR. The sample has around 400,000 clones, roughly 13% seen once. This clone was counted between two and nine times. The antigen is undetermined. The germline gives CDR1 SGHRS, CDR2 YFSETQ. The CDR3 is 15 amino acids. Trimming pared 0 bases from V and 3 bases from J, leaving 12 bases between. This chain links TRBV5-1 with TRBJ1-1, with D unresolved. The receptor comes from a man younger than 35 in good health. What was sequenced was naive CD4+ T cells from blood. The CDR3 protein is CASSLGPDSDTEAFF. The CDR3, as DNA: TGCGCCAGCAGCTTGGGGCCAGACTCAGACACTGAAGCTTTCTTT. Full variable domain (remainder filled in from reference TRBV5-1 and TRBJ1-1): KAGVTQTPRYLIKTRGQQVTLSCSPISGHRSVSWYQQTPGQGLQFLFEYFSETQRNKGNFPGRFSGRQFSNSRSEMNVSTLELGDSALYLCASSLGPDSDTEAFFGQGTRLTVV.